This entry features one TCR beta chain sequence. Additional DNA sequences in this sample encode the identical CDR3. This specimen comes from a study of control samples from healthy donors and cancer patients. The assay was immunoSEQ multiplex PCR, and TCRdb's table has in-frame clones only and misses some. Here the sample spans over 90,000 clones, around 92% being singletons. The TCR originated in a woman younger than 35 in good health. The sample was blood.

The CDR3 is CASSVGGATNEKLFF. DNA for the CDR3: TGTGCCAGCAGCGTAGGCGGTGCAACTAATGAAAAACTGTTTTTT. This chain links TRBV9 with TRBJ1-4; D unclear. The CDR3 loop spans 15 amino acids. Trimming stripped 0 bases from V and 0 bases from J, with 6 bases between. Germline V lookup: CDR1 SGDLS, CDR2 YYNGEE.